This T cell receptor beta chain emerged from a study of blood T cell repertoires in COVID-19. In the authors' workflow: From reference gene primer amplification, estimates of nucleated cell counts were derived. This table comes from immunoSEQ multiplex PCR, and its TCRdb copy is limited to in-frame clones, with some not included. That table is the source of V, J and clone size, and D and trimming were worked out from the DNA. The sample includes tens of thousands of clones, 86% of them seen just once. Germline assignment: CDR1 SGHTA and CDR2 FQGTGA. Trimming left V 1 base short and J 1 base short, with 4 bases between. CDR3 size: 13 residues.

J is TRBJ1-1 and V is TRBV7-3, with unresolved D. The sequence derives from a man aged 25 to 45 with acute or convalescent COVID-19. Sequencing was performed on peripheral blood. The chain's CDR3 is CASSLIGNTEAFF. The CDR3 DNA reads as TGTGCCAGCAGCTTAATCGGGAACACTGAAGCTTTCTTT.